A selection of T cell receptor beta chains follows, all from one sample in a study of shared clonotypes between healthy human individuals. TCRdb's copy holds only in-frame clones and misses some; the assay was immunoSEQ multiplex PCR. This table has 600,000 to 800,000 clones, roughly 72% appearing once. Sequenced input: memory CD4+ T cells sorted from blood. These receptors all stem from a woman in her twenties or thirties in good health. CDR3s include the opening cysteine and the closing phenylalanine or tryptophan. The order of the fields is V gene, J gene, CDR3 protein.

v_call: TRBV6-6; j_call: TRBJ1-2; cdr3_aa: CASSRDSNLNYGYTF
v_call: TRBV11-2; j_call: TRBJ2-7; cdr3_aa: CASSLVPSAGTSYEQYF
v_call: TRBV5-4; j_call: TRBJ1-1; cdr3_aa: CASSLDRNTEAFF
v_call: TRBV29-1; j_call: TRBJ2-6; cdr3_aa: CSARQDYSGANVLTF
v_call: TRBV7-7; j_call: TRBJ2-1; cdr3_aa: CASSPPVQAQIRYNEQFF
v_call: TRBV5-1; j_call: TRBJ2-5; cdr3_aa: CASSWGQGPQETQYF
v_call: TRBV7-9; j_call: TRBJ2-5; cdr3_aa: CASSLVGTWNQETQYF
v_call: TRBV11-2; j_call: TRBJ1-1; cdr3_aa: CASSLNQGNTEAFF
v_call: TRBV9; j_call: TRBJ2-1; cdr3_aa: CASSVGPGSYNEQFF
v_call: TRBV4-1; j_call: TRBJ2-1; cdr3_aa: CASSPGWTSGSPNEQFF
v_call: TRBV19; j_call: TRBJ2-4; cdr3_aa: CASSMREGRSKNIQYF
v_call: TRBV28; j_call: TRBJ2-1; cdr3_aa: CASSPVSSYNEQFF
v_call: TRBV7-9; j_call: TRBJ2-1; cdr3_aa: CASSPRQGLGNEQFF
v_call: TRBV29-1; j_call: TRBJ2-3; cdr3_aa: CSVEIDSVTDTQYF
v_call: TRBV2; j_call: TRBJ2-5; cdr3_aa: CASRRWGTGQETQYF
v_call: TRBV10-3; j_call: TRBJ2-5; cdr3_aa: CAISLAGETQYF
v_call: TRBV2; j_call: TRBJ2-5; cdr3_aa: CASSGTSGYQETQYF
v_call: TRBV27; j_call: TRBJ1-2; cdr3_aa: CASSLVTGAGYTF
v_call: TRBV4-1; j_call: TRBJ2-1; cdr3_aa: CASSYAGGYNEQFF
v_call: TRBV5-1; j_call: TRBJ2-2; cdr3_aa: CASSLDNYPGELFF
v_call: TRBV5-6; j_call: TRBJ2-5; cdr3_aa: CASSFMRGPGVGETQYF
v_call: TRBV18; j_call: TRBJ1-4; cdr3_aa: CASSPGQGVEKLFF
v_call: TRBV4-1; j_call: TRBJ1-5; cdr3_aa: CASSQDFDARYQPQHF
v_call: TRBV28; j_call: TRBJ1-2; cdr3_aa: CATFNGGAVGGYTF
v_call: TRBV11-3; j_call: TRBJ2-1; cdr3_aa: CASSTAGGNEQFF
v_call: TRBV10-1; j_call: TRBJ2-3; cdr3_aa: CASSPGDSRTDTQYF
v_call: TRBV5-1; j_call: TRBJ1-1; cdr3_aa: CASSLGDRNTEAFF
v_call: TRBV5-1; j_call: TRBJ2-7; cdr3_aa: CASAPRTSRGREQYF
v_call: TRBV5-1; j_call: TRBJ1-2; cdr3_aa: CASSLFRTGRDGYTF
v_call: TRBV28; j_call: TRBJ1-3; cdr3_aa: CASSLTGEGNTIYF
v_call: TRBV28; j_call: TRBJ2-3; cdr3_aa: CASTSTGGSRIDTQYF
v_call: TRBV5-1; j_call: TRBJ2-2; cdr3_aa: CASSRQTSGSPGELFF
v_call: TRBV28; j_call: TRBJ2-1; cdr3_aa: CASSFGGREQFF
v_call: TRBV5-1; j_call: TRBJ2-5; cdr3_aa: CASSYGQGNTQYF
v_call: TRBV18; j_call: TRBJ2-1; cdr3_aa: CASSPVAVRGNEQFF
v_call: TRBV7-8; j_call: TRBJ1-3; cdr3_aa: CASSNNRGGLGTGNTIYF
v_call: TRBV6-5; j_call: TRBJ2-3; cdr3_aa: CASSYSRTSEPDTQYF
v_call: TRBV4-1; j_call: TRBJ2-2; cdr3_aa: CASRQGSANTGELFF
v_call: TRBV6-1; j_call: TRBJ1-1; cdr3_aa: CASNAGGGDTFF
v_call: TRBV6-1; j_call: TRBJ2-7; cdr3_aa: CASTPSSSYEQYF
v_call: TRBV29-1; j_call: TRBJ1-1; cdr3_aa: CSDETSGMNTEAFF
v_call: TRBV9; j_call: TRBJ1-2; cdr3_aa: CASSVGSKLDYGYTF